This T cell receptor (beta chain) stems from a study of human thymus T cells. Only four of the eight donors provided an approximately 0.45-1 mL blood sample. All available leukocytes, rather than a set cell count, yielded the blood DNA. V gave up 6 bases and J gave up 4 bases; unmatched junction bases: 1. Looked up from germline, CDR1 is MDHEN and CDR2 is SYDVKM. The CDR3 contains 14 residues. The protocol was immunoSEQ multiplex PCR, while the TCRdb copy is restricted to in-frame clones and leaves out a portion. The sample has some 57,000 clones; over 85% are singletons. This TCR was sampled from a boy younger than two with a congenital heart defect but otherwise immunologically healthy. The rearrangement joins TRBV28 to TRBJ2-3; the match to TRBD2 covers 13 bases. The sample taken for sequencing was blood. For the CDR3, the DNA is TGTGCCAGCAGACTAGCGGGAGGGCCAGATACGCAGTATTTT. Translated: CASRLAGGPDTQYF. The full variable domain, completed using reference TRBV28 and TRBJ2-3, is DVKVTQSSRYLVKRTGEKVFLECVQDMDHENMFWYRQDPGLGLRLIYFSYDVKMKEKGDIPEGYSVSREKKERFSLILESASTNQTSMYLCASRLAGGPDTQYFGPGTRLTVL.